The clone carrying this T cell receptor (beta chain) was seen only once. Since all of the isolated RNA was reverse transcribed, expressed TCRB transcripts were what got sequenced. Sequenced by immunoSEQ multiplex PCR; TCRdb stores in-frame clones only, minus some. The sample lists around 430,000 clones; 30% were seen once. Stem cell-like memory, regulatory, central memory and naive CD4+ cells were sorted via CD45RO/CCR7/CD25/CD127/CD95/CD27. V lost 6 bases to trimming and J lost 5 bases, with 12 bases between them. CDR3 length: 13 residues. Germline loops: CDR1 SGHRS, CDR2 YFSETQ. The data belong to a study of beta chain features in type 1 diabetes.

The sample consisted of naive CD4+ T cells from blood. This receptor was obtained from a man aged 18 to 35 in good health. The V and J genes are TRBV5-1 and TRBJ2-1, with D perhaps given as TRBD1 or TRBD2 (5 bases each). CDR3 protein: CASTPGPNNEQFF. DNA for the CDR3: TGCGCCAGCACTCCGGGACCCAACAATGAGCAGTTCTTC.